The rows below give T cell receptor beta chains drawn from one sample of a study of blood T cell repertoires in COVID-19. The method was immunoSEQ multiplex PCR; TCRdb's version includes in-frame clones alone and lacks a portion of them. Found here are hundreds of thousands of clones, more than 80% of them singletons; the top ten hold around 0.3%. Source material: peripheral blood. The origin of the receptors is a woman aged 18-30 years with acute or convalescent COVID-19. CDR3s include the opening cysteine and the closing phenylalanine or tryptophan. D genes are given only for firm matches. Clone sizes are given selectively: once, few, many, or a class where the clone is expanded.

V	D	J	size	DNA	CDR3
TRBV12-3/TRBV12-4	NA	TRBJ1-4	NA	TGTGCCAGCACTCAGGGTCCTAATGAAAAACTGTTTTTT	CASTQGPNEKLFF
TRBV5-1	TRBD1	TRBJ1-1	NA	TGCGCCAGCAGCTTGTTTTTGGGGGGCCCGCAGGGGGCTAACGGTGAAGCTTTCTTT	CASSLFLGGPQGANGEAFF
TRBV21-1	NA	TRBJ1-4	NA	TGTGCCAGCAGATCGAGCGGACAGTCTAATGAAAAACTGTTTTTT	CASRSSGQSNEKLFF
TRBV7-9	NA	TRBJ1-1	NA	TGTGCCAGCAGCCCCTCACAGGGAGCCACCAACACTGAAGCTTTCTTT	CASSPSQGATNTEAFF
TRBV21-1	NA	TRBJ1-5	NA	TGTGCCAGCAGCCTCAGGACAGGGGGCGAAAAGGGCAATCAGCCCCAGCATTTT	CASSLRTGGEKGNQPQHF
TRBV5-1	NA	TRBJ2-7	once	TGCGCCAGCAGCTTGGCCGGGACTTACGAGCAGTACTTC	CASSLAGTYEQYF
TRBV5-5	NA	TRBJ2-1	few	TGTGCCAGCAGCGTACTAGCCCCTGAGGATGAGCAGTTCTTC	CASSVLAPEDEQFF
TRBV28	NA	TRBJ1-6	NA	TGTGCCAGCAGTTTGGTTCAGGGGCTCTGGAGTTCACCCCTCCACTTT	CASSLVQGLWSSPLHF
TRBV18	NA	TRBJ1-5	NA	TGTGCCAGCTCAGGGGGCCAAAATCAGCCCCAGCATTTT	CASSGGQNQPQHF
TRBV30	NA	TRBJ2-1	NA	TGTGCCTGGAGTGTTCACTACAATGAGCAGTTCTTC	CAWSVHYNEQFF
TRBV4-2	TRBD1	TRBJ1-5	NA	TGTGCCAGCAGCCAAGGCCTGGACAGGGGCGATCAGCCCCAGCATTTT	CASSQGLDRGDQPQHF
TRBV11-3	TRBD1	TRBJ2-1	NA	TGTGCCAGCAGCTTAGCGGGGACAGGGCACAATGAGCAGTTCTTC	CASSLAGTGHNEQFF
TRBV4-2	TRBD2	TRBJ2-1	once	TGTGCCAGCAGCCACCTAGCGGGGGACTACAATGAGCAGTTCTTC	CASSHLAGDYNEQFF
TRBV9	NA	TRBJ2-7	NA	TGTGCCAGCAGCGTAGAGGGGTTTGGATTGAACTTC	CASSVEGFGLNF
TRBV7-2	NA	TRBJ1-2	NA	TGTGCCAGCAGCTTTGACATCGGGGAGGCTTATGGCTACACCTTC	CASSFDIGEAYGYTF
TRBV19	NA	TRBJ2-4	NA	TGTGCCAGTAGTCGGGACATGGTAAACATTCAGTACTTC	CASSRDMVNIQYF